What follows is one T cell receptor (beta chain) and its context. Its specific antigen is unknown. Base qualities are not recorded, but no much larger clone differs from it by a single base. The CDR3 regions of human TCRbeta chains were analyzed by immunosequencing. The paper's processing steps were these. TCRs in the repertoires were compared against a reference library of SARS-CoV-2-specific TCRs that had been generated with the MIRA antigen-specificity platform. Breadth was defined as the fraction of unique TCRs that were SARS-CoV-2-associated. Depth was defined as the fraction of total T cells that were SARS-CoV-2-associated. Using the MIRA data, every spike-specific TCR was mapped to the spike region that the TCR reacted to and assigned to either a CD4 or a CD8 class. Log10-transformed breadth and depth values were compared by one-way ANOVA with Sidak's multiple comparisons tests. TCRdb mirrors the immuneACCESS table, restricted to in-frame sequences. Some clones are absent from its copies; in checked studies, under half trace to an unresolved V gene, and the reason for the others is unknown. V and J calls and clone size are those listed in that table; D and trimming were worked out from the DNA. The sample includes some 130,000 clones, with roughly 87% observed a single time. 2.5% to 3% of the sample belongs to the ten largest clones.

The data were obtained in a study of T cell responses to AZD1222 COVID-19 vaccine (dated by TCRdb to the early 2020s). Notes on the research overall: TCR sequencing was performed for roughly 240 trial participants, of whom around 200 were given two doses of AZD1222 and around 25 were given two doses of MenACWY control vaccine. Trial participants were enrolled by age into subgroups of 18-55, 56-69 and 70-plus years, and roughly 150, 30 and 60 TCR-sequenced participants, respectively, were included in these subgroups.

The sample's time point label, in plain terms: about 28 days (+/-7) after the second vaccine dose. AZD1222 recipients whose second dose came at about 4 weeks and those whose second dose came at about 12 weeks were combined into one group, since spike-specific TCR depth and breadth did not differ between the two schedules. Samples from vaccinated people were obtained from the UK trials COV001 and COV002, which included a single-blind randomized controlled phase 2/3 trial of AZD1222 (ChAdOx1 nCoV-19) in healthy adults. For TCRbeta chain sequencing, PBMC samples were collected from trial participants at day 0 and at day 28 after the second dose. Study-wide findings and limitations: Because no day 14 peak-response samples were available, the repertoires could be characterized only after the peak T cell response. Reportedly, close to half of the unique spike-specific TCRs recognized epitopes lying outside the regions that are mutated in the B.1.351 and B.1.1.7 variants. The 56-69-year group was small, and its depth increase did not reach significance, likely because of low power. The whole spike protein was spanned by vaccine-associated CD4 TCRs, and dominant responses were seen in regions 160-218 and 743-854. Participants were mostly white British, with more females than males. The authors suggested clonal diversity may have been underestimated. After two AZD1222 doses, spike-specific TCR breadth and depth were significantly higher than at day 0 and than in MenACWY recipients. Conclusions about previously exposed vaccinees are limited because only five to seven AZD1222 recipients were SARS-CoV-2 seropositive at baseline.

This clonotype was sampled from an adult who received the AZD1222 COVID-19 vaccine. The source material was peripheral blood, sampled 28 days after the second AZD1222 dose.

The DNA sequence is given as TGTGCCAGCAGCCGACCGTCAGCGGGGACGAACAATGAGCAGTTCTTC. Its protein reads: CASSRPSAGTNNEQFF. The V and J segments used are TRBV3-1 (or the pseudogene TRBV3-2) and TRBJ2-1; 7 central nucleotides agree with TRBD2. CDR1 and CDR2, looked up from the germline V gene (reference sequence), are LGHDT and YNNKEL. At the junction V is shortened by 4 bases and J by 5 bases; bases outside the gene matches: 11. From cysteine to phenylalanine, the CDR3 is 16 amino acids long. Only the CDR3 DNA is retained, 48 bases long and in frame from the first base.